Presented here are 18 T cell receptor beta chains from one specimen sequenced in a study of T cell responses to AZD1222 COVID-19 vaccine. TCRdb keeps only in-frame clones here, not all; method: immunoSEQ multiplex PCR. This table holds around 96,000 clones, around 83% found once. The specimen was peripheral blood, collected 28 days after the second AZD1222 dose. The receptors were gathered from an adult who received the AZD1222 COVID-19 vaccine.

V and J are TRBV12-3 or TRBV12-4 and TRBJ2-4; D perhaps matches TRBD2 (5 bases). V lost 1 base and J lost 6, with 7 bases in between. This CDR3 has 13 residues. Here the CDR3 DNA reads TGTGCCAGCAGTTTAGGCGAGGGAAACATTCAGTACTTC. Its translation is CASSLGEGNIQYF.

J is TRBJ2-5 and V is TRBV4-3; no clear D gene. Trimming stripped 1 base from V and 1 base from J, with 4 bases between. Germline V lookup: CDR1 LGHNA, CDR2 YSLEER. The CDR3 is 13 residues long. Here the CDR3 DNA reads TGCGCCAGCAGCCAAGTAACCCAAGAGACCCAGTACTTC. It translates to CASSQVTQETQYF.

V usage is TRBV10-1 and J usage is TRBJ2-5; no firm D call. The CDR3 contains 11 residues. The germline V and J ends were trimmed by 2 bases and 4 bases, with 2 bases remaining between them. CDR1 WNHNN and CDR2 SYGVQD come from the germline V gene (reference sequence). The CDR3 region is CASSEGETQYF. CDR3 DNA: TGCGCCAGCAGTGAGGGAGAGACCCAGTACTTC.

This chain joins TRBV3-1 (or the pseudogene TRBV3-2) and TRBJ2-2; 7 nucleotides line up with TRBD1. V lost 6 bases, J lost 0 bases, and 4 bases stayed unmatched. The CDR3 loop spans 15 amino acids. The germline CDR1 and CDR2 sequences are LGHDT and YNNKEL (reference sequence). For the CDR3, the DNA is TGTGCCAGCAGTTGGACAGGATCGAACACCGGGGAGCTGTTTTTT. It specifies CASSWTGSNTGELFF.

DNA for the CDR3: TGTGCCAGCAGTTCCACCTCTAGCGGGGGAGTGTATGAGCAGTTCTTC. Translating gives CASSSTSSGGVYEQFF. The J gene is TRBJ2-1, the V gene TRBV6-5; 10 nucleotides match TRBD2. The CDR3 extends over 16 amino acids. After removal of 4 bases from V and 8 bases from J, the junction contained 11 bases not matched to a gene. Per germline, CDR1 MNHEY and CDR2 SVGAGI.

This chain links TRBV4-2 with TRBJ1-2; tentative D call: TRBD1 (5 bases). This CDR3 is built from 13 residues. V shed 4 bases and J shed 2 bases, with 8 bases lying between them. Germline CDR1 LGHNA, CDR2 YNFKEQ. The CDR3 protein is CASSPQGNYGYTF. CDR3 sequence (DNA): TGTGCCAGCAGCCCTCAGGGAAACTATGGCTACACCTTC.

This chain joins TRBV7-9 and TRBJ2-7; tentatively, D is TRBD2 (5 bases). V lost 4 bases and J lost 9, with 19 bases in between. The germline CDR1 and CDR2 sequences are SEHNR and FQNEAQ (reference sequence). The CDR3 covers 14 residues. The CDR3 DNA reads TGTGCCAGCAGCTCCGGACTGGTTCTGGTCGGGCAGTACTTC. Amino acid sequence: CASSSGLVLVGQYF.

The chain links TRBV6-5 to TRBJ2-2; a possible D gene is TRBD2 (5 bases). Germline V gene lookup returns CDR1 MNHEY and CDR2 SVGAGI. This CDR3 spans 14 amino acids. V lost 0 bases, J lost 5 bases, and 7 bases lay in between. DNA of the CDR3: TGTGCCAGCAGTTACTCCGGCGGGACCGGGGAGCTGTTTTTT. This encodes CASSYSGGTGELFF.

The chain combines TRBV11-2 with TRBJ2-5; D uncertain. Trimming took 3 bases from V and 1 from J, leaving 9 bases between them. Per germline, CDR1 SGHAT and CDR2 FQNNGV. The CDR3 contains 14 residues. CDR3 protein: CASSFSDGQETQYF. The CDR3 nucleotides read TGTGCCAGCAGCTTTTCGGACGGCCAAGAGACCCAGTACTTC.

This chain uses TRBV19 with TRBJ2-2, with 8 bases aligning to TRBD1. Per the germline V gene, CDR1 is LNHDA and CDR2 is SQIVND (reference sequence). After removal of 0 bases from V and 6 bases from J, the junction contained 9 bases not matched to a gene. This CDR3 comprises 17 residues. This CDR3 is CASSIDRAGGAAGELFF. For the CDR3, the DNA is TGTGCCAGTAGTATAGATCGGGCAGGGGGCGCGGCCGGGGAGCTGTTTTTT.

The rearrangement links TRBV7-9 to TRBJ2-7; D ambiguous. This CDR3 contains 13 residues. Germline-derived CDR1 and CDR2 are SEHNR and FQNEAQ (reference sequence). V was shortened by 5 bases and J by 2 bases, with 10 bases between the two germline ends. The CDR3 nucleotides read TGTGCCAGCAGCCCAGAAGCCGCCTACGAGCAGTACTTC. Its protein product is CASSPEAAYEQYF.

This chain connects TRBV5-4 to TRBJ1-2; maybe TRBD1 (5 bases). Trimming removed 5 bases at V and 4 bases at J, with 24 bases between. Germline V CDR1 and CDR2: SGHNT, YYREEE (reference sequence). The CDR3 sequence is 17 residues long. The CDR3 loop reads CASRSGGVGLGIYGYTF. The CDR3 coding sequence is TGTGCCAGCAGGTCGGGGGGAGTGGGCCTGGGGATCTATGGCTACACCTTC.

This clone came up once. The J gene is TRBJ2-1, the V gene TRBV13; D is tentatively TRBD1 or TRBD2 (5 bases each). Trimming removed 7 bases from V and 6 bases from J, with 10 bases in between. The CDR3 sequence is 12 residues long. Germline assignment: CDR1 PRHDT and CDR2 FYEKMQ (reference sequence). The CDR3: CASTRESNEQFF. CDR3 sequence (DNA): TGTGCCAGCACCAGGGAGAGCAATGAGCAGTTCTTC.

This clone has just one count. The gene calls are TRBV11-2 and TRBJ1-2; a possible D gene is TRBD1 (5 bases). The CDR3 is 14 residues long. CDR1 and CDR2 (germline): SGHAT, FQNNGV. V gave up 4 bases and J gave up 5 bases, with 14 bases separating them. The CDR3 DNA is TGTGCCAGCAGCTCGCGGGGGTGGGAGTATGGCTACACCTTC. It specifies CASSSRGWEYGYTF.

The CDR3 protein is CASSESVQGNGELFF. As DNA, the CDR3 is TGTGCCAGCAGTGAATCAGTACAGGGGAACGGGGAGCTGTTTTTT. The gene calls are TRBV2 and TRBJ2-2, with 7 bases fitting TRBD1. After removal of 2 bases from V and 7 bases from J, the junction contained 7 bases not matched to a gene. Germline V gives CDR1 SNHLY, CDR2 FYNNEI. This CDR3 has 15 residues.

The chain carries TRBV3-1 (or the pseudogene TRBV3-2) and TRBJ1-5; tentatively, D is TRBD1 (5 bases). In germline, CDR1 is LGHDT, CDR2 YNNKEL (reference sequence). The ends were cut back, 0 bases at V and 7 bases at J, with 7 bases in the middle. The length of the CDR3 is 13 residues. Written as DNA, the CDR3 is TGTGCCAGCAGCCAAGAGGGGGACCAGCCCCAGCATTTT. It codes for CASSQEGDQPQHF.

This clone came up once. This sequence joins TRBV5-1 and TRBJ2-7; 12 nucleotides line up with TRBD2. Trimming cost V 0 bases and J 5 bases; bases outside gene matches: 9. Per germline, CDR1 SGHRS and CDR2 YFSETQ. The CDR3 covers 17 residues. Written as DNA, the CDR3 is TGCGCCAGCAGCTTGGGGCCCCTAGCGGGGGGGCCGGACGAGCAGTACTTC. Translated: CASSLGPLAGGPDEQYF. Filled out from reference TRBV5-1 and TRBJ2-7, the complete variable domain reads KAGVTQTPRYLIKTRGQQVTLSCSPISGHRSVSWYQQTPGQGLQFLFEYFSETQRNKGNFPGRFSGRQFSNSRSEMNVSTLELGDSALYLCASSLGPLAGGPDEQYFGPGTRLTVT.

The rearrangement links TRBV11-2 to TRBJ2-1, with D uncertain. Germline V gene sequence: CDR1 SGHAT, CDR2 FQNNGV. Deletions cut 4 bases from V and 4 bases from J, with 11 bases between. CDR3 size: 14 residues. CDR3: CASSSARPYNEQFF. Here the CDR3 DNA reads TGTGCCAGCAGCTCTGCACGGCCTTACAATGAGCAGTTCTTC.